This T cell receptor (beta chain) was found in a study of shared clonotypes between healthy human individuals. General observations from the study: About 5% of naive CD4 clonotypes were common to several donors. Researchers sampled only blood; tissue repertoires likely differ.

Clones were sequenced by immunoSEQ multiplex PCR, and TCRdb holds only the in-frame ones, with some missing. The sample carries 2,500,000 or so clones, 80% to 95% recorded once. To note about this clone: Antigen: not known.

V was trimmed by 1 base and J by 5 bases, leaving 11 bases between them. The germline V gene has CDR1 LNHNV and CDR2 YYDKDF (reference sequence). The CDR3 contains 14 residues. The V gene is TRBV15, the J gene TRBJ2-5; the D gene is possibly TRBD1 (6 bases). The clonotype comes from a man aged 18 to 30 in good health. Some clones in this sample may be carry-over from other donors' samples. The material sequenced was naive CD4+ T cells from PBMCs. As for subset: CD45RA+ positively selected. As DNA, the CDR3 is TGTGCCACCAGCAGAGCAGGGGCCCGGGAGACCCAGTACTTC. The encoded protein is CATSRAGARETQYF.